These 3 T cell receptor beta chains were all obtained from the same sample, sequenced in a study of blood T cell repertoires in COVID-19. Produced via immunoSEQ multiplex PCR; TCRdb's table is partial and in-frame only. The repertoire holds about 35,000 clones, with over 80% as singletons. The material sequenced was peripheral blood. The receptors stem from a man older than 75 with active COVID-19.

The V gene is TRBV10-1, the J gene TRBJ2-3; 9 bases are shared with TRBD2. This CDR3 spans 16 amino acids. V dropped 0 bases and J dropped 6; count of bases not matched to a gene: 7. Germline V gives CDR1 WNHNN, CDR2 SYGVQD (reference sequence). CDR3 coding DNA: TGCGCCAGCAGTGAGTCGGTAGCGGGAGCGATGGATACGCAGTATTTT. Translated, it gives CASSESVAGAMDTQYF.

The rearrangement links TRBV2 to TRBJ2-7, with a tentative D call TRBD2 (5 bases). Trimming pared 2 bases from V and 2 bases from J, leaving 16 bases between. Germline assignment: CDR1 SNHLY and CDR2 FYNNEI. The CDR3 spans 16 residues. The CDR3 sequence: CASSERFRGTTYEQYF. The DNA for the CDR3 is TGTGCCAGCAGTGAAAGATTCCGGGGAACAACCTACGAGCAGTACTTC.

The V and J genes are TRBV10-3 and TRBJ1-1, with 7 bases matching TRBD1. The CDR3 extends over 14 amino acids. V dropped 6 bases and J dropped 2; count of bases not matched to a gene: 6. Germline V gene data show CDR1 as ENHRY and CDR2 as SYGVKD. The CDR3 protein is CAIRGTERNTEAFF. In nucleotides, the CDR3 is TGTGCCATCAGGGGGACAGAAAGAAACACTGAAGCTTTCTTT.